This T cell receptor beta chain emerged from a study of cytomegalovirus exposure and HLA in healthy donors. The PCR contained 60 Vbeta and 13 Jbeta primers. TCRdb's table, derived via immunoSEQ multiplex PCR, lists solely in-frame clones and lacks some. The data contain roughly 72,000 clones, roughly 81% of them singletons. Germline CDR1 and CDR2: SGHRS and YFSETQ. V was pared by 4 bases and J by 5 bases, with 6 bases of the junction left unmatched. The CDR3 has 14 residues. The rearrangement joins TRBV5-1 to TRBJ2-5; 9 positions agree with TRBD1. The origin of this receptor is a human donor in good health. What was sequenced was PBMCs. CDR3 residues: CASSVGGTGETQYF. The CDR3 bases are TGCGCCAGCAGCGTGGGGGGGACAGGGGAGACCCAGTACTTC. Full variable domain (outside the CDR3, taken from reference TRBV5-1 and TRBJ2-5): KAGVTQTPRYLIKTRGQQVTLSCSPISGHRSVSWYQQTPGQGLQFLFEYFSETQRNKGNFPGRFSGRQFSNSRSEMNVSTLELGDSALYLCASSVGGTGETQYFGPGTRLLVL.